The entry below gives a single TCR beta chain sequence along with its context. This sample's TCRbeta library carried unique molecular identifier barcodes. TCRdb reprocessed the PCR reads via MiXCR and lists one record per CDR3 protein. Of around 700,000 distinct CDR3 sequences in the sample, under 15% were seen once. J was trimmed by 0 bases and V by 6 bases; bases with no gene match: 7. Germline values: CDR1 DFQATT, CDR2 SNEGSKA (reference sequence). The CDR3 has 16 amino acids. These data originate in a study of T-cell reconstitution after alpha-beta-depleted transplantation in children. Here the sequenced sample was PBMCs, taken before TCRalphabeta/CD19-depleted stem cell transplant. The chain employs TRBV20-1 and TRBJ2-1; 11 nucleotides match TRBD2. The origin of this receptor is a girl aged 2-10 years with congenital amegakaryocytic thrombocytopenia, due to receive a stem cell transplant. CDR3 nucleotide sequence: TGCAGTGCAAGCACTAGCGGGAGAGTCTCCTACAATGAGCAGTTCTTC. Residues: CSASTSGRVSYNEQFF.